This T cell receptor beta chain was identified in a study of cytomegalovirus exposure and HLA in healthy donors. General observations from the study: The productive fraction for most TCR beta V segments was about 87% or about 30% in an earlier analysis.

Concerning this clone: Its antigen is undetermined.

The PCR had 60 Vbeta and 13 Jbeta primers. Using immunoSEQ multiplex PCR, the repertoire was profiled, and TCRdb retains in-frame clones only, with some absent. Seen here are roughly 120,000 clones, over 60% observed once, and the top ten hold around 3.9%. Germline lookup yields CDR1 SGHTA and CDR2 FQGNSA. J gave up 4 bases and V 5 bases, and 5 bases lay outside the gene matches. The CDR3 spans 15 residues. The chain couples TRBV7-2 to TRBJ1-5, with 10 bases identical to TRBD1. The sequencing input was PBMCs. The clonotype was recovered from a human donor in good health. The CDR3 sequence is CASSPGTGVNQPQHF. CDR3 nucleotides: TGTGCCAGCAGCCCCGGGACAGGGGTAAATCAGCCCCAGCATTTT.